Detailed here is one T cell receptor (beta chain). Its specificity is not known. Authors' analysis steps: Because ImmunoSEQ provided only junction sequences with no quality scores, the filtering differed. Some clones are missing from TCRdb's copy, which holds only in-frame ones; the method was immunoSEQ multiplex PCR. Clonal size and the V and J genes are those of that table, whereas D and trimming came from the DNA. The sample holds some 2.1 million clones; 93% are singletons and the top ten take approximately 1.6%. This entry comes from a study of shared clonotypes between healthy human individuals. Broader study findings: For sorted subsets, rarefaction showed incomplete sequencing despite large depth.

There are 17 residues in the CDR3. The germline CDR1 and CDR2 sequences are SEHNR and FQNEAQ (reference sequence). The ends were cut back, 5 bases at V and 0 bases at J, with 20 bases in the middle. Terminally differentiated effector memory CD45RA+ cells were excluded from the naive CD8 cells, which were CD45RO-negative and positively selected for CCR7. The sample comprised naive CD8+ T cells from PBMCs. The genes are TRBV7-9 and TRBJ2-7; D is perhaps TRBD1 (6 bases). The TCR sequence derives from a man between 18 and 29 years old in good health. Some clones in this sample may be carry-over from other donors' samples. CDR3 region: CASSHLAPGHPSYEQYF. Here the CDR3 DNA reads TGTGCCAGCAGCCACCTGGCCCCGGGACACCCCTCCTACGAGCAGTACTTC.